This is a list of T cell receptor beta chains from one sample in a study of OX40 agonist ivuxolimab in advanced cancers. Assay: immunoSEQ multiplex PCR; the TCRdb copy retains only in-frame clones and omits some. The data contain tens of thousands of clones, approximately 89% of them singletons. Sequencing was performed on CD4+ or CD8+ T cells sorted from blood, taken in a trial of the OX40 agonist ivuxolimab. Receptors originate from an adult with an advanced solid tumor such as melanoma, head and neck, liver or kidney cancer. The CDR3 runs from the conserved cysteine through the conserved F or W. Fields, in order: D gene, J gene, V gene, clone size, CDR3 protein, CDR3 DNA. D genes are given only for firm matches. For some rows the clone size is stated as once, few or many, or as a class when expanded; others skip it.

. TRBJ2-7 TRBV28 . CASQTGYEQYF TGTGCCAGCCAAACCGGCTACGAGCAGTACTTC
TRBD1 TRBJ1-2 TRBV27 . CASSSIGLTGDSLINYGYTF TGTGCCAGCAGTTCTATCGGCTTAACAGGGGACAGCCTCATTAACTATGGCTACACCTTC
TRBD2 TRBJ2-5 TRBV2 once CASSAPGLAGLKETQYF TGTGCCAGCAGTGCACCGGGACTAGCGGGACTTAAAGAGACCCAGTACTTC
. TRBJ1-1 TRBV5-5 medium-sized CASSLAGMNTEAFF TGTGCCAGCAGCTTGGCCGGTATGAACACTGAAGCTTTCTTT
. TRBJ2-7 TRBV28 . CASGPSDYEQYF TGTGCCAGCGGTCCTTCGGACTACGAGCAGTACTTC
TRBD1 TRBJ2-7 TRBV7-2 once CASSLDGQGLYYEQYF TGTGCCAGCAGCTTAGATGGACAGGGGCTTTATTACGAGCAGTACTTC
TRBD1 TRBJ2-1 TRBV6-1 . CASSDGTVGYNEQFF TGTGCCAGCAGTGATGGGACAGTTGGCTACAATGAGCAGTTCTTC
. TRBJ1-2 TRBV4-2 . CASSQKQQGYGYTF TGTGCCAGCAGCCAAAAACAACAGGGCTATGGCTACACCTTC
TRBD1 TRBJ2-1 TRBV27 . CASRATNRGRSGQFF TGTGCCAGCAGGGCTACAAACAGGGGGCGATCCGGGCAGTTCTTC
. TRBJ2-5 TRBV19 . CASSDSVQETQYF TGTGCCAGTAGCGACAGTGTTCAAGAGACCCAGTACTTC
. TRBJ2-2 TRBV4-3 . CASSQDLDWDILTGELFF TGCGCCAGCAGCCAAGATCTAGACTGGGACATCCTCACCGGGGAGCTGTTTTTT
. TRBJ2-1 TRBV11-3 . CASSSGTADNEQFF TGTGCCAGCAGCTCCGGGACGGCCGACAATGAGCAGTTCTTC
. TRBJ1-1 TRBV6-6 . CASERGRTEAFF TGTGCCAGCGAAAGAGGGAGAACTGAAGCTTTCTTT
. TRBJ2-7 TRBV6-6 . CASSTGPNSYEQYF TGTGCCAGCAGTACAGGGCCCAACTCCTACGAGCAGTACTTC
. TRBJ2-1 TRBV19 . CASSISNEQFF TGTGCCAGTAGTATCAGCAATGAGCAGTTCTTC
. TRBJ1-4 TRBV7-9 . CASGDSPGGNGEKLFF TGTGCCAGCGGAGACTCACCCGGGGGAAACGGTGAAAAACTGTTTTTT
. TRBJ2-5 TRBV9 . CASSLLNGRSTGETQYF TGTGCCAGCAGCCTACTCAATGGCAGGTCAACCGGGGAGACCCAGTACTTC
. TRBJ2-5 TRBV15 . CATSPSNQLQETQYF TGTGCCACCAGCCCTAGTAACCAGCTCCAAGAGACCCAGTACTTC
. TRBJ2-1 TRBV7-3 . CASSLEGGTSYNEQFF TGTGCCAGCAGCTTAGAGGGTGGGACCTCCTACAATGAGCAGTTCTTC
. TRBJ2-2 TRBV2 once CASSGTGELFF TGTGCCAGCAGCGGCACCGGGGAGCTGTTTTTT
. TRBJ2-7 TRBV27 . CASSLSGVNEQYF TGTGCCAGCAGTTTATCGGGGGTTAACGAGCAGTACTTC
. TRBJ2-5 TRBV6-5 . CASSPLTSQETQYF TGTGCCAGCAGTCCCTTGACAAGCCAAGAGACCCAGTACTTC
TRBD2 TRBJ2-1 TRBV28 . CASSPGLAGGRMDEQFF TGTGCCAGCAGCCCCGGGCTAGCGGGAGGGAGAATGGATGAGCAGTTCTTC
. TRBJ2-1 TRBV9 . CASSAPDLGGEQFF TGTGCCAGCAGCGCACCAGACCTCGGAGGTGAGCAGTTCTTC
. TRBJ1-1 TRBV6-1 . CASSEDRRDPEAFF TGTGCCAGCAGTGAAGATCGCCGGGACCCGGAAGCTTTCTTT
TRBD2 TRBJ2-7 TRBV6-1 . CASSPGGSHEQYF TGTGCCAGCAGCCCCGGGGGGTCCCACGAGCAGTACTTC
. TRBJ1-5 TRBV6-5 . CASSYEGNQPQHF TGTGCCAGCAGTTACGAAGGGAATCAGCCCCAGCATTTT
TRBD2 TRBJ2-3 TRBV7-6 few CASSVAGGSDTQYF TGTGCCAGCAGCGTAGCGGGAGGGTCAGATACGCAGTATTTT
. TRBJ2-2 TRBV29-1 . CSVEEANTGELFF TGCAGCGTTGAGGAGGCGAACACCGGGGAGCTGTTTTTT
. TRBJ2-7 TRBV7-8 few CASSPTTYEQYF TGTGCCAGCAGCCCCACAACCTACGAGCAGTACTTC
. TRBJ1-5 TRBV28 . CASSSQDQGERVRQPQHF TGTGCCAGCAGTTCCCAGGATCAAGGGGAGCGGGTTCGTCAGCCCCAGCATTTT
TRBD1 TRBJ1-5 TRBV2 . CASREPQGMENGNQSQHF TGTGCCAGCAGGGAACCACAGGGGATGGAGAATGGCAATCAGTCCCAGCATTTT
. TRBJ2-2 TRBV4-1 . CASSQKDLRLTYNTGELFF TGCGCCAGCAGCCAAAAAGACCTCCGGCTAACTTATAACACCGGGGAGCTGTTTTTT
. TRBJ1-5 TRBV6-5 . CASRATETQPQHF TGTGCCAGCAGAGCTACGGAAACTCAGCCCCAGCATTTT
. TRBJ1-1 TRBV2 . CASRPTGKTEAFF TGTGCCAGCAGGCCCACAGGGAAGACTGAAGCTTTCTTT
. TRBJ2-7 TRBV7-6 . CASSPDPEVPYEQYF TGTGCCAGCAGCCCGGACCCAGAGGTCCCCTACGAGCAGTACTTC
TRBD2 TRBJ2-5 TRBV7-6 . CASSHVGPGGDRETQYF TGTGCCAGCAGCCACGTAGGCCCGGGAGGGGATCGCGAGACCCAGTACTTC
TRBD1 TRBJ1-1 TRBV14 once CASSPTDREDPNTEAFF TGTGCCAGCAGCCCCACAGACAGGGAGGACCCGAACACTGAAGCTTTCTTT
TRBD1 TRBJ1-1 TRBV28 . CASSTYRGRNTEAFF TGTGCCAGCAGTACTTACAGGGGCCGGAACACTGAAGCTTTCTTT
. TRBJ1-5 TRBV4-2 medium-sized CASSQVSPEGNQPQHF TGTGCCAGCAGCCAAGTAAGTCCGGAGGGGAATCAGCCCCAGCATTTT
. TRBJ1-2 TRBV27 . CASSYTPLGRDYGYTF TGTGCCAGCAGTTATACACCCCTAGGAAGGGACTATGGCTACACCTTC
. TRBJ1-1 TRBV6-1 once CASSATGVGEAFF TGTGCCAGCAGTGCGACAGGAGTAGGTGAAGCTTTCTTT
TRBD1 TRBJ2-7 TRBV6-5 . CASSYSDRGYEQYF TGTGCCAGCAGTTACTCCGACAGGGGTTACGAGCAGTACTTC
. TRBJ2-7 TRBV7-3 . CASSLGQGFYEQYF TGTGCCAGCAGCTTAGGGCAGGGGTTCTACGAGCAGTACTTC
TRBD1 TRBJ2-7 TRBV11-2 . CASSLDSGQGPYEQYF TGTGCCAGCAGCTTAGATAGTGGACAGGGTCCCTACGAGCAGTACTTC
. TRBJ2-4 TRBV27 once CASSLFWGTRAKNIQYF TGTGCCAGCAGTTTATTCTGGGGCACCCGAGCCAAAAACATTCAGTACTTC